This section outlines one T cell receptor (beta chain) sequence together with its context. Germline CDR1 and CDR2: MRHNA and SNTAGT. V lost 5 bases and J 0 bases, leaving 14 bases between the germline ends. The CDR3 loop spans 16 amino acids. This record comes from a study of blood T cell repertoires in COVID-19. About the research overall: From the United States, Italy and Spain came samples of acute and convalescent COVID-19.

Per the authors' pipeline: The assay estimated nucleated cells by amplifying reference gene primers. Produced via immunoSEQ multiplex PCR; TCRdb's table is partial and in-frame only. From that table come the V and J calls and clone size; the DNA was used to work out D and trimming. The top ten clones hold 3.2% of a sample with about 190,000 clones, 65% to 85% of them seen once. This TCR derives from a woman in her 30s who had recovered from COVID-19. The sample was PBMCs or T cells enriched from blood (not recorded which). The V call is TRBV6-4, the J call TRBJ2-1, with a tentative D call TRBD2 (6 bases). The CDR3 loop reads CASSSAGSLSYNEQFF. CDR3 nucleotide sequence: TGTGCCAGCAGTTCCGCGGGGAGTCTCTCCTACAATGAGCAGTTCTTC.